This T cell receptor (beta chain) was captured in a study of cytomegalovirus exposure and HLA in healthy donors. Study-level findings and limits: Highest at DRB1 and lowest at HLA-C, TCR association rates differed among HLA loci in a later analysis.

Germline CDR1 reads MNHNS; CDR2 reads SASEGT. The V segment lost 6 bases and the J segment 7 bases; nucleotides outside the gene matches: 3. This CDR3 comprises 12 residues. It was with 60 Vbeta and 13 Jbeta primers that the PCR ran. The protocol was immunoSEQ multiplex PCR, while the TCRdb copy is restricted to in-frame clones and leaves out a portion. The repertoire has around 110,000 clones, about 86% of them found once; the top ten carry about 3.9%. This clone appeared a single time. Its matching antigen is unknown. The sequence was obtained from a woman in her 30s in good health and CMV-seronegative. The rearrangement uses TRBV6-1 and TRBJ2-1, with 7 positions matching TRBD1. The sequenced sample was PBMCs. Written as DNA, the CDR3 is TGTGCCAGCAGCCCGACAGGGAATGAGCAGTTCTTC. Protein: CASSPTGNEQFF.